Sequencing of this TCR beta chain was carried out in a study of cytomegalovirus exposure and HLA in healthy donors. Study findings and constraints: The authors later found HLA-associated TCR beta chains more clonally expanded than equally common others. Researchers had no immune exposure information except CMV serostatus available. Presence/absence analyses treated sequencing depth as roughly uniform across donors.

It was with 60 Vbeta and 13 Jbeta primers that the PCR ran. Only in-frame clones appear in the TCRdb table, and some are missing; sequencing was by immunoSEQ multiplex PCR. The sample holds around 74,000 clones, 78% seen once. This CDR3 comprises 17 residues. Germline CDR1 is SEHNR and CDR2 is FQNEAQ (reference sequence). With regard to this clone: As yet, its antigen is unknown. Mismatch with germline at one junction end may stem from a read error.

This chain links TRBV7-9 with TRBJ2-1, with 8 bases aligning to TRBD2. The sample consisted of PBMCs. The clonotype originates from a man between 40 and 49 years old in good health and CMV-seronegative. The CDR3 nucleotides are TGTTCCAGCAGCTTAGATCATTATCGGGGGGGGCACAATGAGCAGTTCTTC. It encodes CSSSLDHYRGGHNEQFF.